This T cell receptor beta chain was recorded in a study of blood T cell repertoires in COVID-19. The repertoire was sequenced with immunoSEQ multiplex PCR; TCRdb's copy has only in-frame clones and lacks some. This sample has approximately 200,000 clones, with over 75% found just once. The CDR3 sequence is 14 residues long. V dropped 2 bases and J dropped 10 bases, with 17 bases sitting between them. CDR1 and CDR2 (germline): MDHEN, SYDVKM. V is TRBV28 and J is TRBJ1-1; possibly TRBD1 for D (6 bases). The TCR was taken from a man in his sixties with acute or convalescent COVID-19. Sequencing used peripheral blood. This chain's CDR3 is CASSLMGTSRGAFF. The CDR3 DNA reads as TGTGCCAGCAGTTTAATGGGGACATCACGTGGAGCTTTCTTT.